Below, 32 T cell receptor beta chains from the same sample are listed, as sequenced in a study of shared clonotypes between healthy human individuals. Profiling relied on immunoSEQ multiplex PCR, and the TCRdb table lists in-frame clones only, not all of them. The sample includes 2 million to 3 million clones, around nine tenths of them seen just once. The sequencing input was naive CD4+ T cells sorted from blood. Subset of the sample: CD45RA+ positively selected. The origin of the receptors is a man between 18 and 29 years old in good health.

The table lists this clone with a few counts. The chain couples TRBV5-1 to TRBJ1-1; D is unresolved. The CDR3 consists of 13 residues. The ends were cut back, 1 base at V and 0 bases at J, with 4 bases in the middle. Germline V gene data show CDR1 as SGHRS and CDR2 as YFSETQ. The CDR3 DNA reads as TGCGCCAGCAGCTTGAACCTGAACACTGAAGCTTTCTTT. This gives the protein CASSLNLNTEAFF.

The sample holds one count of this clone. The rearrangement links TRBV20-1 to TRBJ2-1; D unresolved. V lost 5 bases to trimming and J lost 9 bases, with 8 bases between them. Germline V gene lookup returns CDR1 DFQATT and CDR2 SNEGSKA (reference sequence). This CDR3 contains 10 residues. This CDR3 reads CSAVNIEQFF. Written as DNA, the CDR3 is TGCAGTGCTGTAAATATTGAGCAGTTCTTC.

This clone was observed once. DNA of the CDR3: TGTGCCAGCAGTCCAGGGACAGGGAATAGTTATGGCTACACCTTC. Translated, it gives CASSPGTGNSYGYTF. The V gene is TRBV28, the J gene TRBJ1-2; TRBD1 aligns across 9 bases. In germline, CDR1 is MDHEN, CDR2 SYDVKM. The V segment lost 5 bases and the J segment 5 bases; nucleotides outside the gene matches: 9. The CDR3 has 15 residues.

The rearrangement uses TRBV14 and TRBJ1-6; 11 bases are shared with TRBD1. The germline V gene encodes CDR1 SGHDN and CDR2 FVKESK. V gave up 4 bases and J gave up 10 bases; unmatched junction bases: 6. The CDR3 loop spans 15 amino acids. The CDR3 DNA follows: TGTGCCAGCAGCCCGGACAGGGGGCCTCGCTCACCCCTCCACTTT. It yields the protein CASSPDRGPRSPLHF.

The rearrangement uses TRBV6-5 and TRBJ1-6, with D possibly being TRBD1 (5 bases). The CDR3 has 14 amino acids. CDR1 and CDR2 (germline): MNHEY, SVGAGI. Deletions cut 2 bases from V and 8 bases from J, with 10 bases between. The CDR3 DNA sequence: TGTGCCAGCAGTTACGTCAGGGCCGATTCACCCCTCCACTTT. This encodes CASSYVRADSPLHF.

As concerns this clone: In the same sample, other DNA sequences code for this CDR3. This chain connects TRBV9 to TRBJ2-1; the match to TRBD2 covers 9 bases. V shed 1 base, J shed 3 bases, and the junction held 2 bases outside the gene matches. Germline-derived CDR1 and CDR2 are SGDLS and YYNGEE. The CDR3 runs 15 residues. The CDR3 nucleotides read TGTGCCAGCAGCGTAACTAGCGGGCTCTACAATGAGCAGTTCTTC. Residues: CASSVTSGLYNEQFF. Drawing the rest from reference TRBV9 and TRBJ2-1, the complete variable domain is DSGVTQTPKHLITATGQRVTLRCSPRSGDLSVYWYQQSLDQGLQFLIQYYNGEERAKGNILERFSAQQFPDLHSELNLSSLELGDSALYFCASSVTSGLYNEQFFGPGTRLTVL.

For this clone: Other DNA sequences from this sample encode an identical CDR3 as well. The chain recombines TRBV20-1 with TRBJ1-3, with D unclear. Germline V gene lookup returns CDR1 DFQATT and CDR2 SNEGSKA (reference sequence). The CDR3 contains 11 residues. Trimming removed 3 bases from V and 2 bases from J, with 2 bases in between. As DNA, the CDR3 is TGCAGTGCTAGCGCTGGAAACACCATATATTTT. Translated, it gives CSASAGNTIYF.

The chain combines TRBV29-1 with TRBJ1-4; 9 bases map to TRBD1. CDR3 length: 15 amino acids. Per the germline V gene, CDR1 is SQVTM and CDR2 is ANQGSEA. V gave up 2 bases and J gave up 8 bases; unmatched junction bases: 9. The CDR3 DNA is TGCAGCGTTGAAATCTTGGGACAGGGTGGCGAAAAACTGTTTTTT. Translation gives CSVEILGQGGEKLFF.

Comment on this clone: The same CDR3 can be traced to other DNA sequences in this sample. The V and J genes are TRBV19 and TRBJ2-1, with 10 bases lining up with TRBD1. Looked up from germline, CDR1 is LNHDA and CDR2 is SQIVND (reference sequence). The CDR3 is made up of 16 amino acids. J gave up 2 bases and V 3 bases, and 4 bases lay outside the gene matches. CDR3 sequence reads: CASSIGDRGPYNEQFF. The CDR3 nucleotides read TGTGCCAGTAGTATCGGGGACAGGGGCCCCTACAATGAGCAGTTCTTC.

The rearrangement joins TRBV25-1 to TRBJ1-2; TRBD1 matches at 7 bases. The V segment lost 3 bases and the J segment 4 bases; nucleotides outside the gene matches: 5. Germline assignment: CDR1 MGHDK and CDR2 SYGVNS. The CDR3 totals 14 residues. CDR3 in amino acids: CASSEADRVYGYTF. The CDR3 bases are TGTGCCAGCAGTGAGGCTGACAGGGTCTATGGCTACACCTTC.

This clone was observed a handful of times. The V gene is TRBV10-3, the J gene TRBJ1-1; no firm D call. Trimming shortened V by 10 bases and J by 2 bases, and 14 bases separated the two germline ends. This CDR3 contains 13 residues. Germline V gene sequence: CDR1 ENHRY, CDR2 SYGVKD. The DNA of the CDR3 is TGTGCCACCTGCGTGGGGAAAAACACTGAAGCTTTCTTT. It translates to CATCVGKNTEAFF.

The chain combines TRBV4-3 with TRBJ2-1, with 9 bases identical to TRBD1. Germline V gene lookup returns CDR1 LGHNA and CDR2 YSLEER. The CDR3 is made up of 16 amino acids. The junction had 5 bases not matched to a gene; V was cut back by 1 base and J by 4 bases. CDR3 protein: CASSQGTGGAYNEQFF. CDR3 in DNA: TGCGCCAGCAGCCAAGGCACAGGGGGCGCTTACAATGAGCAGTTCTTC.

This clone was counted between two and nine times. V and J are TRBV2 and TRBJ2-5, with 13 bases that match TRBD2. Losses at the gene ends were 5 bases for V and 0 bases for J; bases not matched to a gene: 3. CDR1 is SNHLY and CDR2 is FYNNEI in the germline V gene. CDR3 length: 16 residues. CDR3: CASSKGLAGYQETQYF. CDR3 nucleotides: TGTGCCAGCAGTAAGGGACTAGCGGGGTACCAAGAGACCCAGTACTTC.

The chain carries TRBV28 and TRBJ1-2; 7 nucleotides agree with TRBD1. With V trimmed by 5 bases and J by 5 bases, 5 bases remained unmatched. CDR1 MDHEN and CDR2 SYDVKM come from the germline V gene. The CDR3 loop spans 13 amino acids. CDR3 in DNA: TGTGCCAGCAGTGCAGGGGGAATATATGGCTACACCTTC. This gives the protein CASSAGGIYGYTF.

J is TRBJ2-7 and V is TRBV7-9, with 10 bases identical to TRBD2. The CDR3 is 17 residues long. With V trimmed by 2 bases and J by 3 bases, 10 bases remained unmatched. From germline, CDR1 is SEHNR and CDR2 FQNEAQ (reference sequence). The CDR3 here is CASSLWMTSGLRYEQYF. CDR3 sequence (DNA): TGTGCCAGCAGCTTATGGATGACTAGCGGGCTTCGCTACGAGCAGTACTTC. The full variable domain, with the rest looked up from reference TRBV7-9 and TRBJ2-7, is DTGVSQNPRHKITKRGQNVTFRCDPISEHNRLYWYRQTLGQGPEFLTYFQNEAQLEKSRLLSDRFSAERPKGSFSTLEIQRTEQGDSAMYLCASSLWMTSGLRYEQYFGPGTRLTVT.

A note on this clone: Other DNA sequences in this specimen translate into the identical CDR3. This sequence joins TRBV5-1 and TRBJ1-3; D call uncertain. Trimming shortened V by 3 bases and J by 0 bases, and 10 bases separated the two germline ends. The CDR3 covers 15 residues. Germline values: CDR1 SGHRS, CDR2 YFSETQ. The chain's CDR3 is CASSSDGGSGNTIYF. The CDR3 DNA reads TGCGCCAGCAGCTCAGACGGAGGCTCTGGAAACACCATATATTTT.

This chain links TRBV19 with TRBJ2-3; D possibly corresponds to TRBD2 (6 bases). From germline, CDR1 is LNHDA and CDR2 SQIVND (reference sequence). CDR3 size: 13 residues. The DNA of the CDR3 is TGTGTCACGGCGCGGGACGACACAGATACGCAGTATTTT. Amino acids: CVTARDDTDTQYF.

V and J are TRBV4-3 and TRBJ2-3, with TRBD1 matching over 8 bases. This CDR3 region has 15 residues. Germline-derived CDR1 and CDR2 are LGHNA and YSLEER. The V segment lost 1 base and the J segment 4 bases; nucleotides outside the gene matches: 4. The CDR3 reads CASSQGRQGPDTQYF. CDR3 nucleotides: TGCGCCAGCAGCCAAGGGCGACAGGGGCCAGATACGCAGTATTTT.

The gene calls are TRBV25-1 and TRBJ2-2; a possible D gene is TRBD2 (5 bases). Germline V lookup: CDR1 MGHDK, CDR2 SYGVNS. CDR3 size: 15 residues. V lost 8 bases to trimming and J lost 0 bases, with 13 bases between them. CDR3 bases: TGTGCCAGCCTTCCAAGCGGAACGAACACCGGGGAGCTGTTTTTT. Amino acids: CASLPSGTNTGELFF.

This chain links TRBV7-2 with TRBJ2-3; 9 bases are shared with TRBD1. The CDR3 has 14 amino acids. The J segment lost 6 bases and the V segment lost 4 bases, leaving 5 bases of the junction unmatched. CDR1 is SGHTA, CDR2 FQGNSA, per germline. CDR3 protein: CASSSSTGGDTQYF. The CDR3, as DNA: TGTGCCAGCAGCTCTTCGACAGGGGGGGATACGCAGTATTTT. The full variable domain, completed using reference TRBV7-2 and TRBJ2-3, is GAGVSQSPSNKVTEKGKDVELRCDPISGHTALYWYRQSLGQGLEFLIYFQGNSAPDKSGLPSDRFSAERTGGSVSTLTIQRTQQEDSAVYLCASSSSTGGDTQYFGPGTRLTVL.

The chain couples TRBV10-3 to TRBJ2-7; 7 bases map to TRBD1. The germline gives CDR1 ENHRY, CDR2 SYGVKD. The length of the CDR3 is 14 residues. Trimming cost V 8 bases and J 1 base; bases outside gene matches: 8. CDR3 in DNA: TGTGCCATCGGGGACGAGGGGGCTTCCTACGAGCAGTACTTC. This codes for CAIGDEGASYEQYF.

The J gene is TRBJ1-2, the V gene TRBV20-1; no clear D gene. The CDR3 has 11 amino acids. Trimming took off 3 bases at V and 7 bases at J, with 9 bases between the two ends. CDR1 DFQATT and CDR2 SNEGSKA come from the germline V gene (reference sequence). The DNA of the CDR3 is TGCAGTGCTAGTATCGGCGGTGGCTACACCTTC. Amino acid sequence: CSASIGGGYTF.

About this clone: Other DNA sequences in the sample encode the same CDR3. V gene TRBV2 combines with J gene TRBJ2-1; D is uncertain. From germline, CDR1 is SNHLY and CDR2 FYNNEI. Trimming pared 2 bases from V and 9 bases from J, leaving 8 bases between. The length of the CDR3 is 12 residues. The CDR3 region has the DNA TGTGCCAGCAGTGAATCCCGAGGTGAGCAGTTCTTC. Its translation: CASSESRGEQFF.

The chain uses TRBV7-8 and TRBJ2-1; 9 bases are a match to TRBD2. Germline V gives CDR1 SGHVS, CDR2 FQNEAQ. The CDR3 consists of 19 residues. Trimming took 1 base from V and 1 from J; bases not matched to a gene: 11. The CDR3 bases are TGTGCCAGCAGCTTAGAACCCCTGGCAGCGGGAGGTTCCTACAATGAGCAGTTCTTC. Translated, it gives CASSLEPLAAGGSYNEQFF.

This sequence joins TRBV7-9 and TRBJ2-7; a weak D match, TRBD1 (6 bases). The CDR3 sequence is 16 residues long. Looked up from germline, CDR1 is SEHNR and CDR2 is FQNEAQ (reference sequence). The V and J ends lost 4 bases and 3 bases respectively, with 19 bases between them. In DNA form, the CDR3 reads TGTGCCAGCAGCTCCTTTGAGGGGGAAGGCTTCTACGAGCAGTACTTC. Protein: CASSSFEGEGFYEQYF.

The J gene is TRBJ1-3, the V gene TRBV7-6; D perhaps matches TRBD1 (5 bases). The CDR3 is 15 amino acids. The V gene lost 3 bases and the J gene lost 0 bases, with 9 bases spanning the gap. Germline lookup yields CDR1 SGHVS and CDR2 FNYEAQ. CDR3 amino acids: CASSLEGTSGNTIYF. The CDR3 DNA sequence: TGTGCCAGCAGCTTGGAAGGGACCTCTGGAAACACCATATATTTT.

The gene calls are TRBV6-5 and TRBJ2-1; no clear D. The V and J ends lost 2 bases and 2 bases respectively, with 7 bases between them. Germline loops: CDR1 MNHEY, CDR2 SVGAGI. This CDR3 spans 14 amino acids. The CDR3 loop is CASSYVAAYNEQFF. The CDR3 DNA is TGTGCCAGCAGTTACGTAGCCGCCTACAATGAGCAGTTCTTC.

J is TRBJ2-7 and V is TRBV2, with a possible D match to TRBD2 (5 bases). V lost 5 bases and J lost 0, with 14 bases in between. Per the germline V gene, CDR1 is SNHLY and CDR2 is FYNNEI. This CDR3 has 15 amino acids. This CDR3 reads CASSTGRGISYEQYF. In DNA, the CDR3 is TGTGCCAGCAGTACTGGACGGGGAATCTCCTACGAGCAGTACTTC.

The chain recombines TRBV5-1 with TRBJ2-7, with 10 bases fitting TRBD2. CDR3 size: 14 residues. Germline lookup yields CDR1 SGHRS and CDR2 YFSETQ. V dropped 4 bases and J dropped 4; count of bases not matched to a gene: 5. The CDR3 region is CASSITSGAYEQYF. CDR3 in DNA: TGCGCCAGCAGCATTACTAGCGGGGCTTACGAGCAGTACTTC.

The rearrangement links TRBV7-9 to TRBJ1-1, with 10 bases matching TRBD1. The trim removed 1 base at V and 5 bases at J, leaving 7 bases unmatched. The germline V gene has CDR1 SEHNR and CDR2 FQNEAQ (reference sequence). The CDR3 spans 16 residues. In nucleotides, the CDR3 is TGTGCCAGCAGCTTAGGCTCGGGACAGGGGATAACTGAAGCTTTCTTT. Residues: CASSLGSGQGITEAFF. Together with reference TRBV7-9 and TRBJ1-1, the CDR3 gives the full variable domain: DTGVSQNPRHKITKRGQNVTFRCDPISEHNRLYWYRQTLGQGPEFLTYFQNEAQLEKSRLLSDRFSAERPKGSFSTLEIQRTEQGDSAMYLCASSLGSGQGITEAFFGQGTRLTVV.

The CDR3 sequence: CASSPYRSLKTQYF. For the CDR3, the DNA is TGTGCCAGCAGCCCCTACAGATCCCTGAAGACCCAGTACTTC. The J gene is TRBJ2-5, the V gene TRBV5-6; D is unresolved. Deletions cut 4 bases from V and 6 bases from J, with 16 bases between. Germline CDR1 is SGHDT and CDR2 is YYEEEE. The CDR3 is 14 residues long.

In its sample, this clone was seen once. The genes are TRBV19 and TRBJ2-7; 11 positions agree with TRBD2. Germline CDR1 is LNHDA and CDR2 is SQIVND (reference sequence). The CDR3 has 14 residues. J lost 7 bases, V lost 6 bases, and 8 bases had no gene match. The CDR3 loop is CASRKLAGDGEQYF. The CDR3 coding sequence is TGTGCCAGTAGGAAACTAGCGGGAGATGGGGAGCAGTACTTC.